The entry below describes one TCR beta chain. Its antigen is not identified. The ends were cut back, 3 bases at V and 5 bases at J, with 16 bases in the middle. Germline CDR1 is MNHNS and CDR2 is SASEGT. This CDR3 contains 15 residues. Treatment denoted: roughly 10-day PBMC culture with coronavirus spike peptide pools or control peptides (ViraFEST assay). This sample stems from a study of vaccination and CD4 T cells after COVID-19. Whole-study context: Cells were stimulated with overlapping spike peptides from SARS-CoV-2, HCoV-NL63, HCoV-OC43 and HCoV-229E.

Sequencing of the DNA from cultured CD4+ T cells was carried out with the Oncomine TCR Beta short-read assay. MiXCR, applied by TCRdb to the PCR reads, yields one record per CDR3 protein. This table holds 13,000 to 15,000 distinct CDR3 sequences, around 60% found once. The chain couples TRBV6-1 to TRBJ1-1, with D possibly being TRBD1 (6 bases). The sequence derives from a human donor who had recovered from COVID-19. Sequencing input: CD4+ T cells from blood, cultured in vitro. The CDR3: CASSEYQGIRTEAFF. In DNA, the CDR3 is TGTGCCAGCAGTGAGTATCAGGGGATTCGGACTGAAGCTTTCTTT.